This T cell receptor beta chain was profiled in a study of a mutant IDH1 vaccine in newly diagnosed glioma. Study in general: Vaccines were begun 4-6 weeks after radiotherapy alone, or with temozolomide cycles. Patients had received radiotherapy, temozolomide, or both previously, most receiving both.

Stated time point: week 35, safety follow-up. The vaccine gave 300 ug of a 20-mer mutant IDH1 peptide subcutaneously per dose. Eight vaccine injections were given to patients in weeks 1, 3, 5, 7, 11, 15, 19 and 23. The study enrolled donors with new WHO grade 3 or 4 IDH1-mutant, ATRX-lost astrocytomas. Data came from immunoSEQ multiplex PCR; TCRdb stores just in-frame clones and leaves some out. The table lists about 68,000 clones, approximately 84% of them singletons. Note on this clone: Its specificity is not known.

The sequence came from a man younger than 35 with glioma. Sample: PBMCs, taken from a glioma patient whose treatment included an IDH1 peptide vaccine.

CDR3 DNA: TGTGCCAGCAGCTCGGTCAGGGGCTACACCGGGGAGCTGTTTTTT. The encoded protein is CASSSVRGYTGELFF. The chain links TRBV7-9 to TRBJ2-2; D is possibly TRBD1 (6 bases). In germline, CDR1 is SEHNR, CDR2 FQNEAQ (reference sequence). Trimming removed 4 bases at V and 3 bases at J, with 12 bases between. The CDR3 totals 15 residues.